The 25 T cell receptor beta chains below all came from one sample that was sequenced in a study of lymphopenia after photon versus proton radiotherapy. Some clones are missing from TCRdb's copy, which holds only in-frame ones; the method was immunoSEQ multiplex PCR. The profile shows fewer than 45,000 clones, around 84% of them singletons. The sequenced sample was peripheral blood, obtained from a patient treated with proton-based radiotherapy. The receptors derive from a woman between 65 and 79 years old with pancreatic cancer. Some clones in this sample may be carry-over from other donors' samples.

The chain combines TRBV19 with TRBJ1-5; no clear D. Germline V gene data show CDR1 as LNHDA and CDR2 as SQIVND (reference sequence). This CDR3 spans 18 amino acids. V was shortened by 0 bases and J by 1 base, with 16 bases between the two germline ends. In nucleotides, the CDR3 is TGTGCCAGTAGTATAGATCTATCGGGAACGGGGAGCAATCAGCCCCAGCATTTT. This sequence encodes CASSIDLSGTGSNQPQHF. Looking up the rest from reference TRBV19 and TRBJ1-5 gives the full variable domain: DGGITQSPKYLFRKEGQNVTLSCEQNLNHDAMYWYRQDPGQGLRLIYYSQIVNDFQKGDIAEGYSVSREKKESFPLTVTSAQKNPTAFYLCASSIDLSGTGSNQPQHFGDGTRLSIL.

This clone was seen a few times. The chain links TRBV10-1 to TRBJ1-3; D unclear. Germline V gene lookup returns CDR1 WNHNN and CDR2 SYGVQD (reference sequence). CDR3 length: 16 residues. The V end was cut by 6 bases, the J end by 0 bases, with 15 bases between. The CDR3 nucleotides read TGCGCCAGCAGGCCCCCCCAGGCTGGCTCTGGAAACACCATATATTTT. Protein sequence: CASRPPQAGSGNTIYF.

CDR3 region: CASSLKLADYNEQFF. As DNA, the CDR3 is TGTGCCAGCAGCTTAAAACTAGCGGACTACAATGAGCAGTTCTTC. The chain uses TRBV7-6 and TRBJ2-1, with 8 nucleotides matching TRBD2. Germline CDR1 is SGHVS and CDR2 is FNYEAQ. Trimming cost V 2 bases and J 3 bases; bases outside gene matches: 3. This CDR3 is 15 amino acids long. The full variable domain, with the rest looked up from reference TRBV7-6 and TRBJ2-1, is GAGVSQSPRYKVTKRGQDVALRCDPISGHVSLYWYRQALGQGPEFLTYFNYEAQQDKSGLPNDRFSAERPEGSISTLTIQRTEQRDSAMYRCASSLKLADYNEQFFGPGTRLTVL.

This chain connects TRBV5-5 to TRBJ1-1; D might be TRBD1 (6 bases). Germline V lookup: CDR1 SGHKS, CDR2 YYEKEE (reference sequence). V lost 5 bases, J lost 2 bases, and 13 bases lay in between. This CDR3 is 14 amino acids long. DNA for the CDR3: TGTGCCAGCAGGGCCGGGACATTTAACACTGAAGCTTTCTTT. Protein sequence: CASRAGTFNTEAFF.

This clone has more than one count but fewer than ten. The V call is TRBV7-2, the J call TRBJ2-6, with unresolved D. Trimming stripped 4 bases from V and 3 bases from J, with 7 bases between. Looked up from germline, CDR1 is SGHTA and CDR2 is FQGNSA. The CDR3 covers 14 residues. For the CDR3, the DNA is TGTGCCAGCAGCTCCCCGTATGGGGCCAACGTCCTGACTTTC. It is translated as CASSSPYGANVLTF.

V and J are TRBV11-2 and TRBJ2-1, with 9 bases fitting TRBD1. J lost 10 bases, V lost 3 bases, and 7 bases had no gene match. CDR3 length: 14 amino acids. Germline V gene sequence: CDR1 SGHAT, CDR2 FQNNGV. The CDR3 is CASSFGQGIGEQFF. The CDR3 DNA sequence: TGTGCCAGCAGCTTTGGACAGGGGATAGGAGAGCAGTTCTTC. Together with reference TRBV11-2 and TRBJ2-1, the CDR3 gives the full variable domain: EAGVAQSPRYKIIEKRQSVAFWCNPISGHATLYWYQQILGQGPKLLIQFQNNGVVDDSQLPKDRFSAERLKGVDSTLKIQPAKLEDSAVYLCASSFGQGIGEQFFGPGTRLTVL.

The V gene is TRBV4-2, the J gene TRBJ2-2, with 12 bases fitting TRBD2. J gave up 0 bases and V 7 bases, and 9 bases lay outside the gene matches. Germline V lookup: CDR1 LGHNA, CDR2 YNFKEQ. The CDR3 totals 18 residues. CDR3: CASTPGLAGIPNTGELFF. The CDR3 nucleotides read TGTGCCAGCACCCCAGGACTAGCGGGGATCCCGAACACCGGGGAGCTGTTTTTT.

The chain employs TRBV7-9 and TRBJ2-3, with 12 bases fitting TRBD2. The CDR3 is made up of 18 amino acids. The J segment lost 5 bases and the V segment lost 5 bases, leaving 14 bases of the junction unmatched. Germline assignment: CDR1 SEHNR and CDR2 FQNEAQ (reference sequence). The CDR3 DNA follows: TGTGCCAGCAGCACCGACATAACACTAGCGGGAGGTCGAGATACGCAGTATTTT. Its protein is CASSTDITLAGGRDTQYF.

In this sample, this clone turned up a few times. V is TRBV7-9 and J is TRBJ1-6; D unresolved. Between the trimmed V and J ends, which lost 5 bases and 7 bases, there was a span of 12 bases. Germline CDR1 is SEHNR and CDR2 is FQNEAQ (reference sequence). This CDR3 comprises 14 residues. In DNA, the CDR3 is TGTGCCAGCAGCGGAGCTGCAACCAATTCACCCCTCCACTTT. Its protein product is CASSGAATNSPLHF. Complete variable domain (other parts from reference TRBV7-9 and TRBJ1-6): DTGVSQNPRHKITKRGQNVTFRCDPISEHNRLYWYRQTLGQGPEFLTYFQNEAQLEKSRLLSDRFSAERPKGSFSTLEIQRTEQGDSAMYLCASSGAATNSPLHFGNGTRLTVT.

The chain is built from TRBV15 and TRBJ2-1, with D perhaps assigned TRBD1 or TRBD2 (6 bases each). The germline CDR1 and CDR2 sequences are LNHNV and YYDKDF (reference sequence). This CDR3 comprises 15 residues. V lost 1 base to trimming and J lost 5 bases, with 12 bases between them. The CDR3 DNA is TGTGCCACCAGCAGAGGGGGGGCCGATAACAATGAGCAGTTCTTC. Its translation is CATSRGGADNNEQFF.

The rearrangement joins TRBV21-1 to TRBJ1-3; the tabulated D call, TRBD1, remains unverified against the DNA. TRBV21-1 has pseudogene status. The length of the CDR3 is 13 residues. The CDR3 sequence: CASTTGSGNTIYF. The CDR3 DNA follows: TGTGCCAGCACCACAGGGTCTGGAAACACCATATATTTT.

This clone was picked up a small number of times. This rearrangement joins TRBV5-1 to TRBJ2-3, with TRBD1 matching over 11 bases. The germline V gene encodes CDR1 SGHRS and CDR2 YFSETQ. This CDR3 region has 14 residues. Germline trimming cut 3 bases from V and 5 bases from J; bases unmatched to any gene: 2. CDR3 residues: CASSWGQGGDTQYF. The DNA of the CDR3 is TGCGCCAGCAGCTGGGGACAGGGGGGAGATACGCAGTATTTT.

This clone was counted only a few times. This chain uses TRBV28 with TRBJ1-2, with D maybe TRBD1 (6 bases). The CDR3 sequence is 14 residues long. Germline V gene sequence: CDR1 MDHEN, CDR2 SYDVKM. V was shortened by 5 bases and J by 3 bases, with 13 bases between the two germline ends. For the CDR3, the DNA is TGTGCCAGCAGTCCCTCAGGGGAGGACTATGGCTACACCTTC. Translated: CASSPSGEDYGYTF.

This rearrangement joins TRBV4-3 to TRBJ2-3; D not resolved. The germline gives CDR1 LGHNA, CDR2 YSLEER. The CDR3 length is 16 residues. V dropped 1 base and J dropped 4 bases, with 15 bases sitting between them. The DNA of the CDR3 is TGCGCCAGCAGCCAAGGCCCTCAGGCTTACTCAGATACGCAGTATTTT. It specifies CASSQGPQAYSDTQYF.

As regards this clone: This sample includes further DNA sequences coding for the same CDR3. This chain connects TRBV7-2 to TRBJ1-5, with D uncertain. This CDR3 comprises 15 residues. Trimming stripped 1 base from V and 0 bases from J, with 7 bases between. Germline V lookup: CDR1 SGHTA, CDR2 FQGNSA. CDR3: CASSLVPNSNQPQHF. The CDR3, as DNA: TGTGCCAGCAGCTTAGTCCCGAATAGCAATCAGCCCCAGCATTTT.

This chain joins TRBV18 and TRBJ1-5, with no clear D. This CDR3 has 18 residues. Trimming took off 0 bases at V and 3 bases at J, with 18 bases between the two ends. Germline CDR1 KGHSH, CDR2 LQKENI. The CDR3, as DNA: TGTGCCAGCTCACCACCACAAGGTGGGTTGAATAACAATCAGCCCCAGCATTTT. As protein: CASSPPQGGLNNNQPQHF. The full variable domain, rest sourced from reference TRBV18 and TRBJ1-5, is NAGVMQNPRHLVRRRGQEARLRCSPMKGHSHVYWYRQLPEEGLKFMVYLQKENIIDESGMPKERFSAEFPKEGPSILRIQQVVRGDSAAYFCASSPPQGGLNNNQPQHFGDGTRLSIL.

This chain connects TRBV10-1 to TRBJ2-1; D is possibly TRBD1 (5 bases). The CDR3 sequence is 16 residues long. Trimming left V 3 bases short and J 1 base short, with 13 bases between. Germline V lookup: CDR1 WNHNN, CDR2 SYGVQD (reference sequence). CDR3 protein: CASSDISYRSYNEQFF. The CDR3 DNA is TGCGCCAGCAGTGACATTTCGTACAGGTCCTACAATGAGCAGTTCTTC.

V usage is TRBV6-5 and J usage is TRBJ2-7; possible D gene TRBD1, 6 bases. Germline-derived CDR1 and CDR2 are MNHEY and SVGAGI. With 4 bases removed from V and 0 bases from J, the gap between germline ends came to 13 bases. This CDR3 has 15 amino acids. The CDR3 loop is CASSSTGSSSYEQYF. The CDR3 DNA is TGTGCCAGCAGTTCTACAGGGTCGAGCTCCTACGAGCAGTACTTC.

The rearrangement links TRBV7-2 to TRBJ2-5; 7 bases are a match to TRBD1. Germline-derived CDR1 and CDR2 are SGHTA and FQGNSA. V gave up 1 base and J gave up 4 bases; unmatched junction bases: 3. This CDR3 is 14 amino acids long. The CDR3 nucleotides are TGTGCCAGCAGCTTAGAGACAGGGTCAGAGACCCAGTACTTC. This sequence encodes CASSLETGSETQYF.

This clone was seen a few times. The genes are TRBV28 and TRBJ1-4, with D possibly TRBD1 on 5 matching bases. This CDR3 region has 14 residues. The germline CDR1 and CDR2 sequences are MDHEN and SYDVKM. The ends were cut back, 6 bases at V and 6 bases at J, with 14 bases in the middle. The CDR3 nucleotides are TGTGCCAGCAGAAGACAGCTGGGGGATGAAAAACTGTTTTTT. Encoded protein: CASRRQLGDEKLFF.

The chain uses TRBV30 and TRBJ1-1, with a weak D call TRBD1 (5 bases). This CDR3 spans 13 amino acids. CDR1 and CDR2 (germline): GTSNPN, SVGIG (reference sequence). V lost 0 bases and J lost 5, with 10 bases in between. This CDR3 reads CAWSVLRGTEAFF. CDR3 DNA: TGTGCCTGGAGTGTGTTGAGGGGTACTGAAGCTTTCTTT.

The V call is TRBV7-8, the J call TRBJ1-1, with D unclear. CDR1 is SGHVS and CDR2 is FQNEAQ in the germline V gene. Trimming pared 2 bases from V and 8 bases from J, leaving 15 bases between. The CDR3 extends over 14 amino acids. The CDR3 nucleotides are TGTGCCAGCAGCTTAACCTCTTTCGGAACGGAAGCTTTCTTT. Protein: CASSLTSFGTEAFF.

V and J are TRBV6-5 and TRBJ1-6; perhaps TRBD1 as D (6 bases). CDR3 length: 16 residues. Per germline, CDR1 MNHEY and CDR2 SVGAGI. Trimming cost V 2 bases and J 10 bases, with 18 bases left between them. The chain's CDR3 is CASSYGSADSGSPLHF. The CDR3 region has the DNA TGTGCCAGCAGTTACGGTTCCGCGGACAGCGGATCACCCCTCCACTTT.

The chain couples TRBV7-8 to TRBJ1-1; unclear D gene. Germline values: CDR1 SGHVS, CDR2 FQNEAQ. The V end was cut by 5 bases, the J end by 4 bases, with 14 bases between. The CDR3 has 14 amino acids. The CDR3 loop is CASSRSSSSTEAFF. The CDR3 region has the DNA TGTGCCAGCAGCCGGTCCTCTTCGAGCACTGAAGCTTTCTTT.

This chain uses TRBV9 with TRBJ2-7; D is uncertain. The CDR3 length is 14 residues. The V gene's germline CDR1 is SGDLS and CDR2 YYNGEE. The V gene lost 0 bases and the J gene lost 4 bases, with 11 bases spanning the gap. The CDR3 reads CASSVGTWVYEQYF. In DNA form, the CDR3 reads TGTGCCAGCAGCGTAGGAACGTGGGTATACGAGCAGTACTTC.